Listed here are 2 T cell receptor beta chains from one sample, sequenced in a study of T cells in localized non-small cell lung cancer. Sequencing was performed with immunoSEQ multiplex PCR; in TCRdb, only in-frame clones are kept and a portion is missing. The sample contains approximately 100,000 clones, roughly 88% of which appear only once. This specimen consisted of PBMCs, obtained before any cancer treatment. The receptors were sampled from a woman aged 35-70 years with stage II squamous cell lung carcinoma.

The chain couples TRBV19 to TRBJ1-5, with 8 bases matching TRBD1. V lost 2 bases and J lost 3; bases outside the gene matches: 6. CDR1 and CDR2 from the germline V gene are LNHDA and SQIVND (reference sequence). The CDR3 runs to 16 residues. The CDR3 DNA reads TGTGCCAGTAGTATAATTGGGACAGGCTACAATCAGCCCCAGCATTTT. Protein sequence: CASSIIGTGYNQPQHF.

The table lists this clone with a count of one. V usage is TRBV6-1 and J usage is TRBJ1-2, with D hard to call. Germline lookup yields CDR1 MNHNS and CDR2 SASEGT. There are 15 residues in the CDR3. The V end was cut by 3 bases, the J end by 7 bases, with 18 bases between. CDR3 nucleotides: TGTGCCAGCAGTGAGATAGAGAAACCCATCTTTGGCTACACCTTC. Translation gives CASSEIEKPIFGYTF.